The 16 T cell receptor beta chains below come from one sample, sequenced in a study of blood T cell repertoires in COVID-19. Profiling relied on immunoSEQ multiplex PCR, and the TCRdb table lists in-frame clones only, not all of them. The sample gives about 75,000 clones, approximately 85% of which show up once; about 5.4% is in the top ten. Sequenced material: peripheral blood. The receptors come from a woman of 80 years or more with active or convalescent COVID-19.

This clone came up a few times. The CDR3 sequence: CASSPFPGTSGVEQYF. CDR3 nucleotides: TGTGCCAGCAGTCCTTTCCCCGGGACTAGCGGGGTAGAGCAGTACTTC. V gene TRBV28 combines with J gene TRBJ2-7; 13 bases are shared with TRBD2. Germline trimming cut 5 bases from V and 7 bases from J; bases unmatched to any gene: 11. This CDR3 is 16 amino acids long. The germline CDR1 and CDR2 sequences are MDHEN and SYDVKM.

This clone has just one count. The chain combines TRBV5-1 with TRBJ1-3, with a weak D call TRBD1 (5 bases). The CDR3 extends over 15 amino acids. V lost 4 bases and J lost 0, with 11 bases in between. Germline loops: CDR1 SGHRS, CDR2 YFSETQ. The CDR3 here is CASSGTGISGNTIYF. The DNA for the CDR3 is TGCGCCAGCAGCGGAACAGGAATCTCTGGAAACACCATATATTTT.

The chain has TRBV5-1 and TRBJ2-1, with 12 bases matching TRBD2. This CDR3 is built from 14 residues. Per germline, CDR1 SGHRS and CDR2 YFSETQ. V shed 6 bases and J 7 bases; nucleotides not matched to a gene: 5. CDR3: CASTLAGGLNEQFF. DNA of the CDR3: TGCGCCAGCACCCTAGCGGGGGGGCTTAATGAGCAGTTCTTC.

This rearrangement joins TRBV7-2 to TRBJ2-7; 10 nucleotides line up with TRBD1. The CDR3 has 15 residues. Losses at the gene ends were 1 base for V and 5 bases for J; bases not matched to a gene: 5. Germline CDR1 is SGHTA and CDR2 is FQGNSA. As DNA, the CDR3 is TGTGCCAGCAGCTTAGTTTCGGGACAGGGGCACGAGCAGTACTTC. As protein: CASSLVSGQGHEQYF.

The chain links TRBV4-3 to TRBJ1-1, with D hard to call. The CDR3 covers 15 residues. V gave up 0 bases and J gave up 5 bases, with 13 bases separating them. Germline loops: CDR1 LGHNA, CDR2 YSLEER. The CDR3 sequence is CASSQDDPEGTEAFF. Here the CDR3 DNA reads TGCGCCAGCAGCCAAGATGACCCCGAGGGAACTGAAGCTTTCTTT.

The chain is built from TRBV28 and TRBJ1-4; 11 nucleotides agree with TRBD1. The CDR3 extends over 20 amino acids. Germline values: CDR1 MDHEN, CDR2 SYDVKM. The ends lost 6 bases at V and 4 bases at J; junction bases unmatched: 19. The CDR3: CASSTTFPGQGGKLNEKLFF. CDR3 DNA: TGTGCCAGCAGCACTACATTTCCGGGACAGGGGGGAAAACTTAATGAAAAACTGTTTTTT.

This clone was detected only a few times. This sequence joins TRBV5-1 and TRBJ1-5, with TRBD1 matching 12 bases. CDR1 SGHRS and CDR2 YFSETQ come from the germline V gene. CDR3 length: 18 residues. The V segment lost 4 bases and the J segment 1 base; nucleotides outside the gene matches: 9. The CDR3 reads CASSVNRDRGLSNQPQHF. Here the CDR3 DNA reads TGCGCCAGCAGCGTTAACCGGGACAGGGGGCTGAGCAATCAGCCCCAGCATTTT.

This sequence joins TRBV6-1 and TRBJ2-3; 8 bases line up with TRBD1. V was pared by 4 bases and J by 1 base, with 16 bases of the junction left unmatched. Germline CDR1 and CDR2: MNHNS and SASEGT. This CDR3 spans 19 amino acids. The CDR3 loop reads CASSGVSQGGRLGTDTQYF. As DNA, the CDR3 is TGTGCCAGCAGTGGGGTCTCACAGGGGGGACGCCTCGGCACAGATACGCAGTATTTT.

The chain has TRBV5-6 and TRBJ2-3; TRBD2 matches 14 bases. Germline CDR1 reads SGHDT; CDR2 reads YYEEEE. Germline trimming cut 4 bases from V and 6 bases from J; bases unmatched to any gene: 10. This CDR3 is 17 amino acids long. CDR3 amino acids: CASSTRRLAGGPDTQYF. Here the CDR3 DNA reads TGTGCCAGCAGCACCCGAAGACTAGCGGGGGGGCCTGATACGCAGTATTTT.

The rearrangement joins TRBV3-1 (or the pseudogene TRBV3-2) to TRBJ2-7; 7 bases line up with TRBD2. The CDR3 contains 14 residues. The V and J ends lost 5 bases and 5 bases, in that order; junction bases with no gene match: 9. Germline CDR1 LGHDT, CDR2 YNNKEL (reference sequence). In DNA form, the CDR3 reads TGTGCCAGCAGCTTCGGGCGGGAGACCCACGAGCAGTACTTC. It translates to CASSFGRETHEQYF.

V gene TRBV27 combines with J gene TRBJ2-1; weak D call: TRBD2 (6 bases). V was shortened by 3 bases and J by 0 bases, with 9 bases between the two germline ends. CDR1 is MNHEY and CDR2 is SMNVEV in the germline V gene (reference sequence). The CDR3 has 15 amino acids. The CDR3 DNA follows: TGTGCCAGCAGTTTGGAGGGGAGCTCCTACAATGAGCAGTTCTTC. Translated: CASSLEGSSYNEQFF.

The chain links TRBV28 to TRBJ2-7; 7 bases line up with TRBD1. The trim removed 6 bases at V and 5 bases at J, leaving 13 bases unmatched. This CDR3 spans 15 amino acids. CDR1 is MDHEN, CDR2 SYDVKM, per germline. Here the CDR3 DNA reads TGTGCCAGCAGCTTGGGGTCGACAGGGTCGGACGAGCAGTACTTC. Translated, it gives CASSLGSTGSDEQYF.

J is TRBJ2-2 and V is TRBV6-5; D is possibly TRBD1 (6 bases). There are 15 residues in the CDR3. Trimming removed 6 bases at V and 6 bases at J, with 17 bases between. Germline V gives CDR1 MNHEY, CDR2 SVGAGI. This chain's CDR3 is CASSPGQFMAGELFF. DNA for the CDR3: TGTGCCAGCAGCCCCGGACAGTTTATGGCCGGGGAGCTGTTTTTT.

The chain joins TRBV28 to TRBJ1-2, with D perhaps TRBD1 (5 bases). The germline CDR1 and CDR2 sequences are MDHEN and SYDVKM. The CDR3 has 14 residues. V lost 4 bases, J lost 1 base, and 10 bases lay in between. CDR3 protein: CASSWGPSNYGYTF. CDR3 DNA: TGTGCCAGCAGTTGGGGCCCCAGTAACTATGGCTACACCTTC.

This sequence joins TRBV29-1 and TRBJ2-1; 9 bases are shared with TRBD2. The CDR3 extends over 16 amino acids. CDR1 and CDR2 from the germline V gene are SQVTM and ANQGSEA. Germline trimming cut 0 bases from V and 1 base from J; bases unmatched to any gene: 4. Here the CDR3 DNA reads TGCAGCGTTGAAGATTCCCTAGCGGGATCCTACAATGAGCAGTTCTTC. Protein sequence: CSVEDSLAGSYNEQFF.

This clone was observed a few times. This sequence joins TRBV6-2 or TRBV6-3 and TRBJ2-1; the D gene is possibly TRBD1 (6 bases). The V gene's germline CDR1 is MNHEY and CDR2 SVGEGT. The V gene lost 3 bases and the J gene lost 0 bases, with 12 bases spanning the gap. The CDR3 sequence is 16 residues long. The CDR3 nucleotides are TGTGCCAGCAGTTATAGGGTGACAGGCTCCTACAATGAGCAGTTCTTC. This gives the protein CASSYRVTGSYNEQFF.